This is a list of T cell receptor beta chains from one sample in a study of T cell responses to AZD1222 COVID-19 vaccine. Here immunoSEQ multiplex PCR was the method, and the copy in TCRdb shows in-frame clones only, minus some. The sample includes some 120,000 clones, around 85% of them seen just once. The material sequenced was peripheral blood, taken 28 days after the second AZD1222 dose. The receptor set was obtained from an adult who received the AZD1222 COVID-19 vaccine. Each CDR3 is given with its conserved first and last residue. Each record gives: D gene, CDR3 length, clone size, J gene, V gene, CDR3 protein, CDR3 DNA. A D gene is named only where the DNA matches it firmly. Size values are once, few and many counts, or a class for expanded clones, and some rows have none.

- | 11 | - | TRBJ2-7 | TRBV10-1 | CASRGAYEQYF | TGCGCCAGCAGAGGGGCCTACGAGCAGTACTTC
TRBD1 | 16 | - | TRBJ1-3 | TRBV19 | CASATGQISSGNTIYF | TGTGCCAGCGCTACGGGACAGATTAGCTCTGGAAACACCATATATTTT
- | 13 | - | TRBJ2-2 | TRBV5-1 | CASSSESTGELFF | TGCGCCAGCAGCAGCGAGAGCACCGGGGAGCTGTTTTTT
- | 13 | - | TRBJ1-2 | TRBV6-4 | CASSLAANYGYTF | TGTGCCAGCAGTCTGGCAGCTAACTATGGCTACACCTTC
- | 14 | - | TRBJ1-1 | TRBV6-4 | CASSDRGDDTEAFF | TGTGCCAGCAGTGACCGGGGAGATGACACTGAAGCTTTCTTT
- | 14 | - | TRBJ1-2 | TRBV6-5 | CASSLSETNYGYTF | TGTGCCAGCAGTTTATCAGAGACTAACTATGGCTACACCTTC
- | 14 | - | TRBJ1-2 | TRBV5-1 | CASSQRQDLYGYTF | TGCGCCAGCAGCCAACGACAGGATCTCTATGGCTACACCTTC
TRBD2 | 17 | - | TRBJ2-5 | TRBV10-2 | CASRWGLAGAPGETQYF | TGCGCCAGCAGATGGGGTCTAGCGGGGGCGCCGGGGGAGACCCAGTACTTC
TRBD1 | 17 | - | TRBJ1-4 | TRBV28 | CASSSGTGILINEKLFF | TGTGCCAGCAGTTCCGGGACAGGGATCCTTATAAATGAAAAACTGTTTTTT
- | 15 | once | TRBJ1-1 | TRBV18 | CASSVGGNMNTEAFF | TGTGCCAGCTCAGTGGGGGGCAACATGAACACTGAAGCTTTCTTT
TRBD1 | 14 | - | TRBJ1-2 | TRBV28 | CASRPTGGPYGYTF | TGTGCCAGCAGACCGACAGGGGGTCCTTATGGCTACACCTTC
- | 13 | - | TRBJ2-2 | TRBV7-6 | CASSGPSTGELFF | TGTGCCAGCAGTGGACCTTCCACCGGGGAGCTGTTTTTT
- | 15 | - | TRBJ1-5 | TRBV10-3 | CAIKGGGSSNQPQHF | TGTGCCATCAAGGGGGGCGGGTCTAGCAATCAGCCCCAGCATTTT
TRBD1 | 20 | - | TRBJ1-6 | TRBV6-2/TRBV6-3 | CASSYAIPPGQGLYNSPLHF | TGTGCCAGCAGTTACGCGATCCCACCTGGACAGGGGTTGTATAATTCACCCCTCCACTTT
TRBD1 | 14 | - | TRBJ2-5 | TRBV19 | CASSTTGAQETQYF | TGTGCCAGTAGTACAACAGGGGCCCAAGAGACCCAGTACTTC
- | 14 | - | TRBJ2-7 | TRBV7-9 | CASSFRGGSYEQYF | TGTGCCAGCAGCTTCAGGGGAGGCTCCTACGAGCAGTACTTC